A selection of T cell receptor beta chains follows, all from one sample in a study of T-cell reconstitution after alpha-beta-depleted transplantation in children. TCRdb passed the PCR reads through MiXCR, listing each CDR3 protein once. The sample lists 440,000 or so distinct CDR3 sequences, 43% seen once, with under 35% in the top ten. The sample consisted of PBMCs, taken before TCRalphabeta/CD19-depleted stem cell transplant. The receptors come from a girl aged 2 to 10 with aplastic anemia, due to receive a stem cell transplant. Each CDR3 is given with its conserved first and last residue. D genes are given only for firm matches. Clone size is not always given. Where it is, it says once, few, many or a class for expanded clones.

D	size	J	V	CDR3	DNA
NA	NA	TRBJ2-7	TRBV20-1	CSGGGSSVEQYF	TGCAGTGGTGGCGGCTCTAGCGTCGAGCAGTACTTC
TRBD1	NA	TRBJ2-7	TRBV11-2	CASSRWPPVLEHRGRPYDQYF	TGTGCCAGCAGCCGTTGGCCCCCCGTTTTGGAACACAGGGGGCGCCCCTACGATCAGTACTTC
NA	once	TRBJ2-1	TRBV20-1	CSARGSTGWNEQFF	TGCAGTGCTAGAGGTTCGACGGGGTGGAATGAGCAGTTCTTC
NA	NA	TRBJ1-4	TRBV4-2	CASSQAGTNEKLFF	TGTGCCAGCAGCCAAGCGGGGACTAATGAAAAACTGTTTTTT
TRBD2	NA	TRBJ2-5	TRBV25-1	CASSEYGLASPGAQYF	TGTGCCAGCAGTGAATACGGACTAGCCAGCCCCGGGGCCCAGTACTTC
NA	NA	TRBJ2-7	TRBV7-2	CASSSPDLYEQYF	TGTGCCAGCAGCTCCCCGGACTTATACGAGCAGTACTTC
NA	few	TRBJ2-3	TRBV27	CASSNWGTDTQYF	TGTGCCAGCAGTAATTGGGGGACAGATACGCAGTATTTT
NA	few	TRBJ2-7	TRBV7-9	CASSLVGFSYEQYF	TGCGCCAGCAGCTTGGTTGGCTTCTCCTACGAGCAGTACTTC
NA	NA	TRBJ2-3	TRBV20-1	CSASPGSSLTQYF	TGCAGTGCTAGCCCCGGGAGTTCTCTAACGCAGTATTTT
NA	few	TRBJ1-1	TRBV19	CASSTRGGNTEAFF	TGTGCCAGTAGTACCCGGGGGGGGAACACTGAAGCTTTCTTT
TRBD2	few	TRBJ2-7	TRBV6-1	CASSRGGEGRSEQYF	TGTGCCAGCAGTCGGGGGGGGGAGGGCCGAAGCGAGCAGTACTTC
NA	NA	TRBJ2-7	TRBV10-3	CAISARDTSYEQYF	TGTGCCATCAGTGCCCGGGACACCTCCTACGAGCAGTACTTC
NA	NA	TRBJ2-2	TRBV5-1	CASWDTANTGELFF	TGCGCCAGTTGGGACACTGCGAACACCGGGGAGCTGTTTTTT
NA	few	TRBJ2-3	TRBV7-2	CASRRSTDTQYF	TGTGCCAGCCGGAGGTCCACAGATACGCAGTATTTT
NA	NA	TRBJ1-2	TRBV28	CASWARAGGDTF	TGTGCCAGCTGGGCCAGGGCTGGCGGCGACACCTTC
NA	NA	TRBJ1-2	TRBV20-1	CSARDINRPNYGYTF	TGCAGTGCTAGAGACATTAACAGGCCTAACTATGGCTACACCTTC
NA	NA	TRBJ2-1	TRBV7-2	CASSLLVAHPREQFF	TGTGCCAGCAGCTTACTGGTAGCGCACCCCAGGGAGCAGTTCTTC
TRBD1	NA	TRBJ2-1	TRBV15	CATSRDRGNEQFF	TGTGCCACTAGCCGGGACAGGGGCAATGAGCAGTTCTTC
TRBD1	few	TRBJ2-7	TRBV5-5	CASSLVSTGVYEQYF	TGTGCCAGCAGCTTGGTCTCGACAGGGGTCTACGAGCAGTACTTC
NA	few	TRBJ2-3	TRBV20-1	CSAGLPEGAQYF	TGCAGTGCTGGGCTCCCGGAGGGAGCGCAGTATTTT
NA	many	TRBJ2-3	TRBV5-1	CASSGTVSSTDTQYF	TGCGCCAGCAGCGGTACGGTTTCTAGCACAGATACGCAGTATTTT
TRBD2	NA	TRBJ2-1	TRBV10-3	CAISDTGGPGDEQFF	TGTGCCATCAGTGACACGGGAGGGCCGGGGGATGAGCAGTTCTTC
TRBD1	NA	TRBJ2-5	TRBV29-1	CSVEDPQDRVEEETQYF	TGCAGCGTTGAAGATCCCCAGGACAGGGTCGAGGAGGAGACCCAGTACTTC
NA	few	TRBJ1-4	TRBV29-1	CSVAGPDEKLFF	TGCAGCGTTGCGGGACCCGATGAAAAACTGTTTTTT
TRBD2	many	TRBJ2-1	TRBV9	CASSVSLREGLEYSYNEQFF	TGTGCCAGCAGCGTCTCCCTGAGGGAGGGACTAGAGTACTCCTACAATGAGCAGTTCTTC
TRBD2	few	TRBJ2-5	TRBV12-3/TRBV12-4	CASCFGSGRAVDRLETQYF	TGTGCCAGCTGTTTCGGCAGCGGGAGGGCCGTGGATAGGTTGGAGACCCAGTACTTC
NA	NA	TRBJ2-2	TRBV20-1	CSASLGHRDTGELFF	TGCAGTGCTTCCCTAGGCCACAGGGACACCGGGGAGCTGTTTTTT
NA	NA	TRBJ1-6	TRBV5-1	CASSLEGTGTGSPLHF	TGCGCCAGCAGCCTCGAGGGGACCGGTACTGGTTCACCCCTCCACTTT
TRBD2	NA	TRBJ2-7	TRBV25-1	CASTTGGYGYEQYF	TGTGCCAGCACCACCGGGGGGTACGGCTACGAGCAGTACTTC
NA	few	TRBJ2-5	TRBV6-1	CASRRPQAMWEYF	TGTGCCAGCAGACGTCCACAGGCTATGTGGGAGTACTTC